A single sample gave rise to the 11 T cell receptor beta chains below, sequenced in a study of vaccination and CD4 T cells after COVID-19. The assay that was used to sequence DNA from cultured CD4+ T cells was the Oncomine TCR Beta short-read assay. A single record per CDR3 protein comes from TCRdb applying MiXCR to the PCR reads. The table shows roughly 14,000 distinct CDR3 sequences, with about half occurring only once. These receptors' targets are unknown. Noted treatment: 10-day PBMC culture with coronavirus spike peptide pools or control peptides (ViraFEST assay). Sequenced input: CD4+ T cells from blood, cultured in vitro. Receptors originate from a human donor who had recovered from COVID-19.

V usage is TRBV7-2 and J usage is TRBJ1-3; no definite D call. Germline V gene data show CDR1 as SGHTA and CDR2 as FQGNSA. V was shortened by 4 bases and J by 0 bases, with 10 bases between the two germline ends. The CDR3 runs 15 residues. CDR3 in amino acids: CASSSIDLSGNTIYF. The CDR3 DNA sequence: TGTGCCAGCAGCTCAATAGACCTCTCTGGAAACACCATATATTTT.

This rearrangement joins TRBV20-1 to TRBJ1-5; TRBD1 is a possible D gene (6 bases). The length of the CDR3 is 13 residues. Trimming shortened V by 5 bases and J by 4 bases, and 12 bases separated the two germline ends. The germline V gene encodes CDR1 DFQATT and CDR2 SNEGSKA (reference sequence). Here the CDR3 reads CSAGDKGNQPQHF. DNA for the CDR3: TGCAGTGCTGGGGACAAGGGGAATCAGCCCCAGCATTTT.

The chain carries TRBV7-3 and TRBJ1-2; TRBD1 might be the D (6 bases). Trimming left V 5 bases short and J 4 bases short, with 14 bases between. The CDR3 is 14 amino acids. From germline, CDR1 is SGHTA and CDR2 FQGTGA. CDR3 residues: CASSPDRQSYGYTF. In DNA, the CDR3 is TGTGCCAGCAGCCCCGACAGGCAAAGCTATGGCTACACCTTC.

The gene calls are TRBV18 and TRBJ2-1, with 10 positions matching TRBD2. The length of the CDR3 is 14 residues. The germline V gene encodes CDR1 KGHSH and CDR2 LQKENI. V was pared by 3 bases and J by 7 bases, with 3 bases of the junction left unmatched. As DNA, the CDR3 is TGTGCCAGCTCACCCGGACTAGCGGATAATGAGCAGTTCTTC. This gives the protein CASSPGLADNEQFF.

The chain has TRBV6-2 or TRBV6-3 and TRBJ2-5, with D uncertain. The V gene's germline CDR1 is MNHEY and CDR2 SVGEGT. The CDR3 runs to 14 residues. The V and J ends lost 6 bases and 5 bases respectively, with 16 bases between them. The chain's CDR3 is CASRRPILRETQYF. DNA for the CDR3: TGTGCCAGCAGACGACCAATCCTCCGGGAGACCCAGTACTTC.

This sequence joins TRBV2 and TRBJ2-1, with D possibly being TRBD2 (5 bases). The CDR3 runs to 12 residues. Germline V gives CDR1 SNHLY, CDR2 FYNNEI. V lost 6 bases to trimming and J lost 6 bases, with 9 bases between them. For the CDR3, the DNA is TGTGCCAGCAGGAGGGAGACCAATGAGCAGTTCTTC. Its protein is CASRRETNEQFF.

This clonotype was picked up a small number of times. The DNA for the CDR3 is TGTGCCAGCAGGGATACTCAGGGGATCGGCTATGGCTACACCTTC. This encodes CASRDTQGIGYGYTF. The chain joins TRBV6-2 or TRBV6-3 to TRBJ1-2, with D possibly TRBD1 on 6 matching bases. CDR3 length: 15 amino acids. CDR1 MNHEY and CDR2 SVGEGT come from the germline V gene. The ends were cut back, 6 bases at V and 4 bases at J, with 18 bases in the middle.

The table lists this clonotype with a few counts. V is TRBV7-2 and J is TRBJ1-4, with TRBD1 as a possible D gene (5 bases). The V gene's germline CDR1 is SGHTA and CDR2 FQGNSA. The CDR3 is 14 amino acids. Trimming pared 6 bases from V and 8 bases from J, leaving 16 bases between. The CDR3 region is CASSRGVVKEKLFF. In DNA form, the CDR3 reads TGTGCCAGCAGTAGGGGCGTTGTGAAAGAAAAACTGTTTTTT.

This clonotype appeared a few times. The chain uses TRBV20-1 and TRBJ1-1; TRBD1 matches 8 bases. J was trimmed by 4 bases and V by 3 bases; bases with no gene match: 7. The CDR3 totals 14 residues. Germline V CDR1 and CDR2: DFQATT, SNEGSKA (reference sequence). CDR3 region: CSARVTGGATEAFF. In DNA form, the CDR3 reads TGCAGTGCTAGGGTTACAGGGGGGGCCACTGAAGCTTTCTTT.

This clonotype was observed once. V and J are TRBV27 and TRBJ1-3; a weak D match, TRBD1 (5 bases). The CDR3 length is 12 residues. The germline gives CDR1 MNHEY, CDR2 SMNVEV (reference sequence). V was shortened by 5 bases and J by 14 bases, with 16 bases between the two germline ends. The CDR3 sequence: CASSTTTGPLYF. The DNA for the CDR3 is TGTGCCAGCAGTACGACGACGGGGCCTTTATATTTT.

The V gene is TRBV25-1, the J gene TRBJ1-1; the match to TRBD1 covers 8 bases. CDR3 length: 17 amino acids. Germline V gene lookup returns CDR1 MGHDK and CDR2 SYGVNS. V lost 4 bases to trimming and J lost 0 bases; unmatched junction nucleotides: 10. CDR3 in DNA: TGTGCCAGCAGTGTCCACGGGACAGGTGTGGTGAACACTGAAGCTTTCTTT. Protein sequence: CASSVHGTGVVNTEAFF.